Shown below are 18 T cell receptor beta chains from a single sample sequenced in a study of T and B cells in COVID-19 patients (dated by TCRdb to 2019 to 2021). Genomic DNA extracted from blood was used in amounts of about 220-500 ng for amplification of TRB repertoires. Instrument on record: Illumina MiSeq. Multiplex PCR with BIOMED2 TRB-A/B primer pools was used to amplify TRB rearrangements. TCRdb reprocessing: public reads trimmed at Q25 with fastp, clones called with MiXCR, in-frame beta chains kept. Identical CDR3 proteins give one entry, which carries the most common genes and DNA. The sample has around 2,500 distinct CDR3 sequences on record, 27% of them singletons. Of the sample, around 36% is held by the ten largest clones. The sample comprised blood. These receptors all come from a human donor with active COVID-19.

This clonotype is medium-sized by share. The chain uses TRBV27 and TRBJ1-4; D not certain. Per the germline V gene, CDR1 is MNHEY and CDR2 is SMNVEV (reference sequence). V lost 5 bases to trimming and J lost 5 bases, with 12 bases between them. The CDR3 extends over 14 amino acids. The CDR3 DNA reads as TGTGCCAGCAGTCAATGGACGGGAAATGAAAAACTGTTTTTT. Translation: CASSQWTGNEKLFF.

The CDR3 DNA sequence: TGTGCCAGCAGCTTATTAGCGGGGGACTACAATGAGCAGTTCTTC. Translated, it gives CASSLLAGDYNEQFF. The chain carries TRBV7-9 and TRBJ2-1; 9 nucleotides align to TRBD2. CDR3 length: 15 amino acids. J lost 3 bases, V lost 2 bases, and 2 bases had no gene match. Germline CDR1 and CDR2: SEHNR and FQNEAQ (reference sequence).

V usage is TRBV4-3 and J usage is TRBJ2-4, with D perhaps given as TRBD1 or TRBD2 (7 bases each). The CDR3 is made up of 18 amino acids. Germline V CDR1 and CDR2: LGHNA, YSLEER. Trimming shortened V by 2 bases and J by 0 bases, and 17 bases separated the two germline ends. In nucleotides, the CDR3 is TGCGCCAGCAGCCAACTTCTGGTCAGGGGGGGAGCCAAAAACATTCAGTACTTC. This encodes CASSQLLVRGGAKNIQYF.

V is TRBV2 and J is TRBJ2-5, with D perhaps being TRBD1 or TRBD2 (5 bases each). This CDR3 contains 13 residues. Trimming removed 6 bases from V and 7 bases from J, with 15 bases in between. Germline V CDR1 and CDR2: SNHLY, FYNNEI. This chain's CDR3 is CASRIGDRRTQYF. The CDR3 nucleotides are TGTGCCAGCAGAATCGGGGACCGTAGGACCCAGTACTTC.

This clonotype is deemed medium-sized. The chain is built from TRBV19 and TRBJ2-5; tentatively, D is TRBD1 (6 bases). Trimming shortened V by 3 bases and J by 9 bases, and 23 bases separated the two germline ends. Germline values: CDR1 LNHDA, CDR2 SQIVND (reference sequence). The CDR3 runs to 16 residues. The CDR3 loop reads CASSIRGIGDLAAQYF. In nucleotides, the CDR3 is TGTGCCAGTAGTATTAGGGGGATCGGGGACCTGGCGGCCCAGTACTTC.

The chain carries TRBV7-2 and TRBJ2-1; TRBD1 matches 9 bases. The CDR3 is 15 residues long. CDR1 is SGHTA, CDR2 FQGNSA, per germline. V gave up 1 base and J gave up 10 bases; unmatched junction bases: 8. The CDR3 region is CASSLGGGQGVEQFF. CDR3 DNA sequence: TGTGCCAGCAGCTTAGGGGGGGGACAGGGAGTAGAGCAGTTCTTC.

V gene TRBV24-1 combines with J gene TRBJ1-3; D is possibly TRBD1 (6 bases). V gave up 3 bases and J gave up 13 bases, with 18 bases separating them. The germline V gene has CDR1 KGHDR and CDR2 SFDVKD. The CDR3 is 14 residues long. Written as DNA, the CDR3 is TGTGCCACCAGTGATGGGGACATTGGAAACATTATATATTTT. It yields the protein CATSDGDIGNIIYF.

The chain has TRBV5-1 and TRBJ2-7; 12 bases are a match to TRBD2. Trimming took 1 base from V and 3 from J; bases not matched to a gene: 2. The CDR3 loop spans 15 amino acids. Germline V lookup: CDR1 SGHRS, CDR2 YFSETQ. In nucleotides, the CDR3 is TGCGCCAGCAGCTTGCAGACTAGCGGGAGCTACGAGCAGTACTTC. As protein: CASSLQTSGSYEQYF. Combining the CDR3 with reference TRBV5-1 and TRBJ2-7 gives the whole variable domain KAGVTQTPRYLIKTRGQQVTLSCSPISGHRSVSWYQQTPGQGLQFLFEYFSETQRNKGNFPGRFSGRQFSNSRSEMNVSTLELGDSALYLCASSLQTSGSYEQYFGPGTRLTVT.

This clonotype is termed medium-sized. V is TRBV5-6 and J is TRBJ1-1, with 7 bases fitting TRBD1. Germline V gene lookup returns CDR1 SGHDT and CDR2 YYEEEE. Trimming at V came to 3 bases and at J to 2 bases, leaving 7 bases not matched to a gene. There are 15 residues in the CDR3. CDR3 nucleotides: TGTGCCAGCAGCTGGGTGGACAGGCGAAACACTGAAGCTTTCTTT. Protein sequence: CASSWVDRRNTEAFF.

Sample share makes this clonotype medium-sized (0.01 to 0.1%). This chain links TRBV12-3 or TRBV12-4 with TRBJ2-3; D remains unclear. The CDR3 runs to 16 residues. V was trimmed by 5 bases and J by 2 bases, leaving 17 bases between them. This CDR3 reads CASSLQRYPSTDTQYF. The DNA for the CDR3 is TGTGCCAGCAGTCTTCAGAGGTACCCTTCCACAGATACGCAGTATTTT.

This clonotype has only a few counts. The V and J genes are TRBV5-6 and TRBJ2-5; D might be TRBD2 (5 bases). The CDR3 is made up of 14 amino acids. Trimming stripped 3 bases from V and 4 bases from J, with 13 bases between. Looked up from germline, CDR1 is SGHDT and CDR2 is YYEEEE. The CDR3 DNA follows: TGTGCCAGCAGCTGGACGGGCGAGGGAGAGACCCAGTACTTC. Its protein is CASSWTGEGETQYF.

V gene TRBV20-1 combines with J gene TRBJ1-1; D is perhaps TRBD1 (5 bases). Germline CDR1 and CDR2: DFQATT and SNEGSKA (reference sequence). Trimming removed 2 bases at V and 5 bases at J, with 15 bases between. The CDR3 is made up of 14 amino acids. CDR3 DNA sequence: TGCAGTGCTAGATATGGGTCAGGGAAAACTGAAGCTTTCTTT. Translation: CSARYGSGKTEAFF.

This clonotype is labeled medium-sized. J is TRBJ2-5 and V is TRBV5-5; possibly TRBD2 for D (5 bases). V was clipped by 2 bases and J by 5 bases, with 19 bases between them. Germline V gives CDR1 SGHKS, CDR2 YYEKEE (reference sequence). The CDR3 consists of 16 residues. Here the CDR3 DNA reads TGTGCCAGCAGCTTCCCTTTCGGGCCCACGGGGGAGACCCAGTACTTC. Translation gives CASSFPFGPTGETQYF.

CDR3 bases: TGCGCCAGCAGCTTGGTCGCCCCCAATGAGCAGTTCTTC. This translates into CASSLVAPNEQFF. The gene calls are TRBV5-1 and TRBJ2-1; no definite D call. The germline gives CDR1 SGHRS, CDR2 YFSETQ. This CDR3 has 13 amino acids. V was cut by 0 bases and J by 6 bases, with 7 bases left in between.

The rearrangement uses TRBV6-1 and TRBJ1-3; 7 positions match TRBD1. Germline-derived CDR1 and CDR2 are MNHNS and SASEGT. V shed 10 bases, J shed 3 bases, and the junction held 18 bases outside the gene matches. CDR3 size: 17 residues. In DNA, the CDR3 is TGTGCCACAGCGTGGCGTGACACACAGGGGAGTGGAAACACCATATATTTT. Its protein is CATAWRDTQGSGNTIYF.

The rearrangement joins TRBV20-1 to TRBJ2-7; D is unclear. Germline values: CDR1 DFQATT, CDR2 SNEGSKA (reference sequence). The CDR3 spans 15 residues. V lost 6 bases to trimming and J lost 0 bases, with 18 bases between them. CDR3 sequence (DNA): TGCAGTGCAGCCCGGCCGACCGCCAGCTCCTACGAGCAGTACTTC. Protein product: CSAARPTASSYEQYF.

This clonotype turned up a few times. The V call is TRBV14, the J call TRBJ2-2; tentative D call: TRBD2 (6 bases). Trimming cost V 0 bases and J 6 bases, with 14 bases left between them. Germline loops: CDR1 SGHDN, CDR2 FVKESK. The CDR3 extends over 16 amino acids. CDR3 in DNA: TGTGCCAGCAGCCAAGATAGAGGGACTTTCGCCGGGGAGCTGTTTTTT. As protein: CASSQDRGTFAGELFF. The full variable domain, with the rest looked up from reference TRBV14 and TRBJ2-2, is EAGVTQFPSHSVIEKGQTVTLRCDPISGHDNLYWYRRVMGKEIKFLLHFVKESKQDESGMPNNRFLAERTGGTYSTLKVQPAELEDSGVYFCASSQDRGTFAGELFFGEGSRLTVL.

The chain carries TRBV20-1 and TRBJ1-2; D may be TRBD1 (6 bases). Trimming pared 0 bases from V and 4 bases from J, leaving 15 bases between. This CDR3 comprises 15 residues. Germline V lookup: CDR1 DFQATT, CDR2 SNEGSKA (reference sequence). CDR3 region: CSARDAGGPSYGYTF. The DNA for the CDR3 is TGCAGTGCTAGAGATGCGGGGGGCCCTAGCTATGGCTACACCTTC.